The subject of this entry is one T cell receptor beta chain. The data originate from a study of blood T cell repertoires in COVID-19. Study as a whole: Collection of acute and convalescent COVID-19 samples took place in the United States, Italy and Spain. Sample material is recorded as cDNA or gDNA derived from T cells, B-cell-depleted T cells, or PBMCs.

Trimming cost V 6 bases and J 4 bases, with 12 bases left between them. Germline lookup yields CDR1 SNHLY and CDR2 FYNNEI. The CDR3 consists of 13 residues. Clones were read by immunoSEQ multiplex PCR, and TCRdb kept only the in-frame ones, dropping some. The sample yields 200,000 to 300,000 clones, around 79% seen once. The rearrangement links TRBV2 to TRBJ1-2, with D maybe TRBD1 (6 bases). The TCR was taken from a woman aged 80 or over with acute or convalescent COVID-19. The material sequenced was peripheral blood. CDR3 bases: TGTGCCAGCAGCGCGACAGGCGCCTATGGCTACACCTTC. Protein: CASSATGAYGYTF. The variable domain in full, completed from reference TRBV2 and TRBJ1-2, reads EPEVTQTPSHQVTQMGQEVILRCVPISNHLYFYWYRQILGQKVEFLVSFYNNEISEKSEIFDDQFSVERPDGSNFTLKIRSTKLEDSAMYFCASSATGAYGYTFGSGTRLTVV.